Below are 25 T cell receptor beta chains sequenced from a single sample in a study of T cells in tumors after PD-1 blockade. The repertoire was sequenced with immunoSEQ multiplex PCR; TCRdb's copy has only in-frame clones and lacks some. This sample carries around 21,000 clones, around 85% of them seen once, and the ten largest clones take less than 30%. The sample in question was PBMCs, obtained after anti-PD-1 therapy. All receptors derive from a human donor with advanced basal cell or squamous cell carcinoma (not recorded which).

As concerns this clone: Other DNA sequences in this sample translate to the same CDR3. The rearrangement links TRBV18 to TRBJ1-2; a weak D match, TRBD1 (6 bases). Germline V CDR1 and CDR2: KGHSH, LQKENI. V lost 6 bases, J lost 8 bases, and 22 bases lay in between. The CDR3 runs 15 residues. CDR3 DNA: TGTGCCAGCTCGCCAGTGACCTCAGGGGCAGAGGGCTACACCTTC. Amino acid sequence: CASSPVTSGAEGYTF.

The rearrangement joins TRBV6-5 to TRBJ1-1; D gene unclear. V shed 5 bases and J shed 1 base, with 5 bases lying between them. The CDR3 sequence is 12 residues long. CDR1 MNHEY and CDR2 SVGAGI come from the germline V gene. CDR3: CASSRQNTEAFF. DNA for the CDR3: TGTGCCAGCAGTAGACAGAACACTGAAGCTTTCTTT.

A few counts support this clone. CDR3 residues: CASSFSGTNTGELFF. CDR3 DNA sequence: TGTGCCAGCAGCTTTAGCGGGACGAACACCGGGGAGCTGTTTTTT. The genes are TRBV11-3 and TRBJ2-2; 8 bases line up with TRBD2. This CDR3 is built from 15 residues. V was pared by 3 bases and J by 0 bases, with 0 bases of the junction left unmatched. Germline-derived CDR1 and CDR2 are SGHNT and YENEEA. Using reference TRBV11-3 and TRBJ2-2 for the parts outside the CDR3, the full variable domain is EAGVVQSPRYKIIEKKQPVAFWCNPISGHNTLYWYLQNLGQGPELLIRYENEEAVDDSQLPKDRFSAERLKGVDSTLKIQPAELGDSAVYLCASSFSGTNTGELFFGEGSRLTVL.

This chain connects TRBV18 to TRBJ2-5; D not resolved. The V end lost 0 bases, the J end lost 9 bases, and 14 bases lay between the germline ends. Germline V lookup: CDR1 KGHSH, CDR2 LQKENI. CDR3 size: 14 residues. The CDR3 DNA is TGTGCCAGCTCACCACCGACAAGGATGGGGTCCCAGTACTTC. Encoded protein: CASSPPTRMGSQYF.

The CDR3 here is CASSGTRWGLDPTNEKLFF. For the CDR3, the DNA is TGTGCCAGTAGCGGAACCAGGTGGGGCTTGGACCCAACTAATGAAAAACTGTTTTTT. V gene TRBV19 combines with J gene TRBJ1-4; maybe TRBD1 (5 bases). V dropped 6 bases and J dropped 0 bases, with 23 bases sitting between them. Germline V CDR1 and CDR2: LNHDA, SQIVND (reference sequence). This CDR3 contains 19 residues.

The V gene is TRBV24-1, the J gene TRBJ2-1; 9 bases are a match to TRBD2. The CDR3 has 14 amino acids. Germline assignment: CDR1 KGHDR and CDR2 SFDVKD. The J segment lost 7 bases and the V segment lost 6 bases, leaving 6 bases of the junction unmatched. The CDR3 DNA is TGTGCCACCAGTCGAGCGGGGGGCAGGAATGAGCAGTTCTTC. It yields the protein CATSRAGGRNEQFF.

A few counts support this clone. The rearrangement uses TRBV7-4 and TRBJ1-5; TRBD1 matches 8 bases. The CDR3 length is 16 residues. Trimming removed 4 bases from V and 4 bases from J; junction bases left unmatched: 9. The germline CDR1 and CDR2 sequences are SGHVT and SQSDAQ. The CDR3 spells CASSCRDRRFNQPQHF. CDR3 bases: TGTGCCAGCAGCTGCCGGGACAGGAGGTTTAATCAGCCCCAGCATTTT.

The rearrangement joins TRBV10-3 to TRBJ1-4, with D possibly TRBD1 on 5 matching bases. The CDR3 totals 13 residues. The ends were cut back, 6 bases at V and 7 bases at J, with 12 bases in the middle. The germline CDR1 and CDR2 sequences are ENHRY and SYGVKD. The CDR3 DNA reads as TGTGCCATCAGCGAAGGGGTTCCTGAAAAACTGTTTTTT. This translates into CAISEGVPEKLFF.

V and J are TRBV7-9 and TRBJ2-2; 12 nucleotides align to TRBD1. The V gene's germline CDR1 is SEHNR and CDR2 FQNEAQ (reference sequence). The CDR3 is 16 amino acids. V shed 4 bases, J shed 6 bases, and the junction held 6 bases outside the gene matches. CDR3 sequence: CASSSPGQGASGELFF. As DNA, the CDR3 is TGTGCCAGCAGCTCCCCGGGACAGGGGGCCTCCGGGGAGCTGTTTTTT.

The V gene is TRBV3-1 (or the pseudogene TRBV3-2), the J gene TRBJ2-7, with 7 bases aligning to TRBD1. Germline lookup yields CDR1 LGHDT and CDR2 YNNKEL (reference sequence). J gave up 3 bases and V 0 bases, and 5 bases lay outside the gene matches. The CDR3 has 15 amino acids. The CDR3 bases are TGTGCCAGCAGCCAAGATTCGGGACAGTTCTACGAGCAGTACTTC. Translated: CASSQDSGQFYEQYF.

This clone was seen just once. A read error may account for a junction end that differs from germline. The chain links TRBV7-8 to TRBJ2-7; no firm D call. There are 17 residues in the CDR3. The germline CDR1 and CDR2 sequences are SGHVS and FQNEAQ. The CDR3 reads CANSLADFGVGTYEQYF. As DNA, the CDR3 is TGTGCCAACAGCTTGGCAGATTTCGGTGTGGGGACCTACGAGCAGTACTTC.

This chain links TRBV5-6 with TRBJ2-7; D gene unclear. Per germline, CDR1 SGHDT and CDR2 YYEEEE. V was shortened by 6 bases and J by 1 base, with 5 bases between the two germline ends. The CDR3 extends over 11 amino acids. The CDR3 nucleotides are TGTGCCAGCACCGATTCCTACGAGCAGTACTTC. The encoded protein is CASTDSYEQYF.

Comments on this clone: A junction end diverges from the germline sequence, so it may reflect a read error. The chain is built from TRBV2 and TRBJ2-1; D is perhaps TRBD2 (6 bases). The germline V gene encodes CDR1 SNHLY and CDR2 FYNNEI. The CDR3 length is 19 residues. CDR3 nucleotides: TGTGCCAGCCGTGAGCCCCGTAGGGTGGTAGCGGACCATTACAATGAGCAGTTCTTC. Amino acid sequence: CASREPRRVVADHYNEQFF.

The CDR3 is CASSYQETQYF. The CDR3 nucleotides are TGCGCCAGCAGCTATCAGGAGACCCAGTACTTC. The chain links TRBV5-1 to TRBJ2-5; D unclear. The V end lost 3 bases, the J end lost 5 bases, and 5 bases lay between the germline ends. The CDR3 length is 11 residues. The germline gives CDR1 SGHRS, CDR2 YFSETQ.

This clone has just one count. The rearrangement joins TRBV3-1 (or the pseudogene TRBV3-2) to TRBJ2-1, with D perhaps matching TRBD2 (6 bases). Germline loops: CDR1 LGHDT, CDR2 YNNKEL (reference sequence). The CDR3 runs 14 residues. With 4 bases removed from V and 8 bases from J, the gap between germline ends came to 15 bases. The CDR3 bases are TGTGCCAGCAGCCGGTATCTGACGGGGGATGAGCAGTTCTTC. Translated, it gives CASSRYLTGDEQFF.

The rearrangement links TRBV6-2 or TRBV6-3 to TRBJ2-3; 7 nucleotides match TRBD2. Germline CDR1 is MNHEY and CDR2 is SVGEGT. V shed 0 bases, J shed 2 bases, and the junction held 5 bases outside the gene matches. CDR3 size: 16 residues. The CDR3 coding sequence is TGTGCCAGCAGTTACTCCGCCCGGGAGGACACAGATACGCAGTATTTT. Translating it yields CASSYSAREDTDTQYF.

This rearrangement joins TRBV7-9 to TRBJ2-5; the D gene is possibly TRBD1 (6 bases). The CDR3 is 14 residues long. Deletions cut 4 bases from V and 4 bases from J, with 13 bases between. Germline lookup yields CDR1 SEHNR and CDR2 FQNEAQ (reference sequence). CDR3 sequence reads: CASSSRQVPETQYF. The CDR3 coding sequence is TGTGCCAGCAGCTCCCGACAGGTCCCAGAGACCCAGTACTTC.

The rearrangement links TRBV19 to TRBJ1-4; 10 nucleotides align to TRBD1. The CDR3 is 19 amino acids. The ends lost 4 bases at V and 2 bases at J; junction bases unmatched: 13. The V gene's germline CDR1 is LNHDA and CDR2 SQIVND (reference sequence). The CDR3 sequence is CASSTPPGQGFFTNEKLFF. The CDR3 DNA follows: TGTGCCAGTAGTACTCCCCCGGGACAGGGGTTTTTTACTAATGAAAAACTGTTTTTT. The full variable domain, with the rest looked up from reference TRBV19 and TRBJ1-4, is DGGITQSPKYLFRKEGQNVTLSCEQNLNHDAMYWYRQDPGQGLRLIYYSQIVNDFQKGDIAEGYSVSREKKESFPLTVTSAQKNPTAFYLCASSTPPGQGFFTNEKLFFGSGTQLSVL.

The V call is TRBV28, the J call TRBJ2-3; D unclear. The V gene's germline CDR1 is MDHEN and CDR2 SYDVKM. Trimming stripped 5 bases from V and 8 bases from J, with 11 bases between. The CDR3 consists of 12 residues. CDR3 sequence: CASSPVATTQYF. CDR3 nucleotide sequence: TGTGCCAGCAGTCCGGTAGCAACTACGCAGTATTTT.

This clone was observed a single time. For the CDR3, the DNA is TGTGCCAGTAGTATATTGGCTGCCGGGGACACAAGTGCCGGTCAGCCCCAGCATTTT. Translation: CASSILAAGDTSAGQPQHF. The genes are TRBV19 and TRBJ1-5, with D perhaps TRBD1 (6 bases). Per germline, CDR1 LNHDA and CDR2 SQIVND (reference sequence). Trimming pared 2 bases from V and 6 bases from J, leaving 26 bases between. This CDR3 region has 19 residues.

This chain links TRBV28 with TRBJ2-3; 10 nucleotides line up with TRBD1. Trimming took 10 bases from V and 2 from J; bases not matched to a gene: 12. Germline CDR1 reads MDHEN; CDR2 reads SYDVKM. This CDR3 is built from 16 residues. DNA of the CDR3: TGTGCCACTACCCGGACAGGGGGGTCCCTCACAGATACGCAGTATTTT. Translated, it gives CATTRTGGSLTDTQYF.

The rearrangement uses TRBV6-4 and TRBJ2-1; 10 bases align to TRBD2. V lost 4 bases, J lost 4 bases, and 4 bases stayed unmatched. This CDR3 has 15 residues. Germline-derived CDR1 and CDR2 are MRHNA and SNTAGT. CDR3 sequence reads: CASSAEAGGYNEQFF. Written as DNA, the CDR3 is TGTGCCAGCAGTGCCGAAGCGGGAGGGTACAATGAGCAGTTCTTC.

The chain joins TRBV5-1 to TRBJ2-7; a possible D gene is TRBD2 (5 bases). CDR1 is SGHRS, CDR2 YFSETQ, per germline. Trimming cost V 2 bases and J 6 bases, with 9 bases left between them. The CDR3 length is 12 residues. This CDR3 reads CASSFGAAEQYF. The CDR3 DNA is TGCGCCAGCAGCTTTGGAGCGGCCGAGCAGTACTTC.

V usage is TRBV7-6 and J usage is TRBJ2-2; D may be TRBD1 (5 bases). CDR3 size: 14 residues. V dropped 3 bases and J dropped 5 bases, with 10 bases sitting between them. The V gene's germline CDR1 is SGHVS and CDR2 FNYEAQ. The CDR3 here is CASSLPGKTGELFF. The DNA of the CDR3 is TGTGCCAGCAGCTTGCCAGGGAAGACCGGGGAGCTGTTTTTT.

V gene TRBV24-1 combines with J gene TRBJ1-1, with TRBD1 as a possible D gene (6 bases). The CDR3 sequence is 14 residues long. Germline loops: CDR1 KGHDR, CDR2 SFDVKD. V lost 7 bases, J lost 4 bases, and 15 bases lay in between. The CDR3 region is CATRGGLVGTEAFF. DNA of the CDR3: TGTGCCACCAGGGGGGGGCTGGTGGGCACTGAAGCTTTCTTT.